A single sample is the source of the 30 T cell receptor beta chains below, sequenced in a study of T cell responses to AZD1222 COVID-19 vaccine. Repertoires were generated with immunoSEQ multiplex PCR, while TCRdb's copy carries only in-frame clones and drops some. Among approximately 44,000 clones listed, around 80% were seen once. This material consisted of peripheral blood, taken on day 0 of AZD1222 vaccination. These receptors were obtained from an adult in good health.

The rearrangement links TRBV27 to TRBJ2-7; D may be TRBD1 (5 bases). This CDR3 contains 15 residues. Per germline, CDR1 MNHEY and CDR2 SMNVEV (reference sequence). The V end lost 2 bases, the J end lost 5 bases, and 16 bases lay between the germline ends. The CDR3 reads CASSLRGLGSDEQYF. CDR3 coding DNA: TGTGCCAGCAGTTTAAGGGGTCTCGGCTCAGACGAGCAGTACTTC.

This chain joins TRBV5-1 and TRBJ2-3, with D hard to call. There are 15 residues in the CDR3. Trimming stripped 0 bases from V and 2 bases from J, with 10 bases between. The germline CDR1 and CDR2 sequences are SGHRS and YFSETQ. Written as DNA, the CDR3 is TGCGCCAGCAGCTTGGCCAGTATCGTCACAGATACGCAGTATTTT. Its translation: CASSLASIVTDTQYF.

CDR3 sequence: CASSFWGEETQYF. The CDR3 DNA sequence: TGTGCCAGCAGTTTCTGGGGCGAAGAGACCCAGTACTTC. The chain employs TRBV12-3 or TRBV12-4 and TRBJ2-5, with a weak D call TRBD1 (5 bases). Trimming removed 3 bases at V and 3 bases at J, with 8 bases between. The CDR3 extends over 13 amino acids.

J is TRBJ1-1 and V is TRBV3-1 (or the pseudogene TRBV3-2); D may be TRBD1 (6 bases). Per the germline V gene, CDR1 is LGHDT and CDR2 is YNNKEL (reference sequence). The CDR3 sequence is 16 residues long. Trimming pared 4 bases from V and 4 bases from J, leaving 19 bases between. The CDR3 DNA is TGTGCCAGCAGCCCCTCTGGGGGTAGGGGGGGCACTGAAGCTTTCTTT. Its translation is CASSPSGGRGGTEAFF.

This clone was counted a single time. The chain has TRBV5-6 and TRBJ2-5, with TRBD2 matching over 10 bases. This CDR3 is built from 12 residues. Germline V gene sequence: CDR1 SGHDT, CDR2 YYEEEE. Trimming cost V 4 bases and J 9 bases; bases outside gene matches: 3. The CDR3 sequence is CASSVTSGAQYF. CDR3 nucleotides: TGTGCCAGCAGCGTAACTAGCGGGGCCCAGTACTTC. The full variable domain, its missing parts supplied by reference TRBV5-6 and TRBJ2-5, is DAGVTQSPTHLIKTRGQQVTLRCSPKSGHDTVSWYQQALGQGPQFIFQYYEEEERQRGNFPDRFSGHQFPNYSSELNVNALLLGDSALYLCASSVTSGAQYFGPGTRLLVL.

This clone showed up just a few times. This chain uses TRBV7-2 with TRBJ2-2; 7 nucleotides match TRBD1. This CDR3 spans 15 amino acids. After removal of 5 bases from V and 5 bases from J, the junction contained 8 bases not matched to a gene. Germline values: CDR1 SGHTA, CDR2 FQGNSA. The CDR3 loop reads CASSQDRVSTGELFF. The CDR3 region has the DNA TGTGCCAGCAGCCAAGACAGGGTTTCGACCGGGGAGCTGTTTTTT.

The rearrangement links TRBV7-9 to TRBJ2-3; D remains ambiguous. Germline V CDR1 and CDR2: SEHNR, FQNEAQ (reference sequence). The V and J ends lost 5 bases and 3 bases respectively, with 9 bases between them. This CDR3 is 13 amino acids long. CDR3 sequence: CASSATWTDTQYF. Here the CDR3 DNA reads TGTGCCAGCAGCGCTACGTGGACAGATACGCAGTATTTT. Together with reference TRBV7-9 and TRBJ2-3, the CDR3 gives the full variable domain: DTGVSQNPRHKITKRGQNVTFRCDPISEHNRLYWYRQTLGQGPEFLTYFQNEAQLEKSRLLSDRFSAERPKGSFSTLEIQRTEQGDSAMYLCASSATWTDTQYFGPGTRLTVL.

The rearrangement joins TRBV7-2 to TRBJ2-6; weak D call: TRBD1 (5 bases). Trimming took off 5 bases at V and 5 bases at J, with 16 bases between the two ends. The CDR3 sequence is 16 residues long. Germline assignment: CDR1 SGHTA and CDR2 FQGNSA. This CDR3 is CASSLDSDAWANVLTF. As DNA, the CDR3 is TGTGCCAGCAGCCTTGACAGCGACGCTTGGGCCAACGTCCTGACTTTC.

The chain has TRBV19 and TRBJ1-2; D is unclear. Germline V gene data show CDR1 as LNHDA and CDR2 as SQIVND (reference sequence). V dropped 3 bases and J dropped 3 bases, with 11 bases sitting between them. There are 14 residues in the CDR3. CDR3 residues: CASSIQSGHYGYTF. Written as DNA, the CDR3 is TGTGCCAGTAGTATTCAGTCGGGCCACTATGGCTACACCTTC.

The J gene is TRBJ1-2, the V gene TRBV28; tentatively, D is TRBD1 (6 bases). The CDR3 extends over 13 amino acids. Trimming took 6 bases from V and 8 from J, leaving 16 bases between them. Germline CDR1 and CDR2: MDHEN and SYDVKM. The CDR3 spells CASRYPGGGGYTF. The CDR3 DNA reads TGTGCCAGCAGATACCCCGGGGGCGGAGGCTACACCTTC.

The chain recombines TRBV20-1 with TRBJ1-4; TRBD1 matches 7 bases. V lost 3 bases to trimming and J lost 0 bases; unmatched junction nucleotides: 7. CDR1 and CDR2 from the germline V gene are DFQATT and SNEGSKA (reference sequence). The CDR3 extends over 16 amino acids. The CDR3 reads CSASSHRGATNEKLFF. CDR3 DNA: TGCAGTGCTAGTTCCCACAGGGGAGCAACTAATGAAAAACTGTTTTTT.

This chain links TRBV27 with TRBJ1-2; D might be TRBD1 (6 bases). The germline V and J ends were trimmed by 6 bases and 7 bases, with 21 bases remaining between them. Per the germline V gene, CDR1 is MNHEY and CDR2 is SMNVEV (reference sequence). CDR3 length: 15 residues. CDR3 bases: TGTGCCAGCAGGCATGGGAGGGGAACAGGGTTTGGCTACACCTTC. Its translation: CASRHGRGTGFGYTF.

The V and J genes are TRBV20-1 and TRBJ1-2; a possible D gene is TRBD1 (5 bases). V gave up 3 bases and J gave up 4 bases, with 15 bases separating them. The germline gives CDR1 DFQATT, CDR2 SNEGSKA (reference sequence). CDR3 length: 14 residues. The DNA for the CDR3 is TGCAGTGCTAGTCCTCAGGGCGAACTCTATGGCTACACCTTC. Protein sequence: CSASPQGELYGYTF.

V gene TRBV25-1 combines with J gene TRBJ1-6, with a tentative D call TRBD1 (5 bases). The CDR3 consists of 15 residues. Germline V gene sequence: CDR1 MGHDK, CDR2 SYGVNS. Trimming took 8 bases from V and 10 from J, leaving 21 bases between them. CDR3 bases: TGTGCCAGCCAAGGGGCCCAGGGTTTATGGTCACCCCTCCACTTT. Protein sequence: CASQGAQGLWSPLHF.

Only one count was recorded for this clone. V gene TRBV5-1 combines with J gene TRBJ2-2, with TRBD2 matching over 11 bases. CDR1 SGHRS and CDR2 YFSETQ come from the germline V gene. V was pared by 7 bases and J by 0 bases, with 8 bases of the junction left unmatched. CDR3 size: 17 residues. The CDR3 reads CASSISGGATNTGELFF. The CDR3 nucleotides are TGCGCCAGCTCGATTAGCGGGGGGGCGACGAACACCGGGGAGCTGTTTTTT.

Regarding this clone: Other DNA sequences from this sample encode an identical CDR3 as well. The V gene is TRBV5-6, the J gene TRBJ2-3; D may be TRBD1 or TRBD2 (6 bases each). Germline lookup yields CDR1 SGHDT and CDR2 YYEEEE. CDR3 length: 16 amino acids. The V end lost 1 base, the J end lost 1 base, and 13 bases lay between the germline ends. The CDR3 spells CASSLRGGQRTDTQYF. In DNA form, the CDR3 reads TGTGCCAGCAGCTTGAGAGGGGGGCAACGCACAGATACGCAGTATTTT. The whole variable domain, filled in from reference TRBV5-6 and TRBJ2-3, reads DAGVTQSPTHLIKTRGQQVTLRCSPKSGHDTVSWYQQALGQGPQFIFQYYEEEERQRGNFPDRFSGHQFPNYSSELNVNALLLGDSALYLCASSLRGGQRTDTQYFGPGTRLTVL.

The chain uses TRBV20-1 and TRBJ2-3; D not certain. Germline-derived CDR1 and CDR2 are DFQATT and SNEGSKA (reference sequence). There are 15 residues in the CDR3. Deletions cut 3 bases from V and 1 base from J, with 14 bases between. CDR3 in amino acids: CSASPREGRTDTQYF. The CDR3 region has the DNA TGCAGTGCTAGTCCCCGCGAAGGGCGCACAGATACGCAGTATTTT.

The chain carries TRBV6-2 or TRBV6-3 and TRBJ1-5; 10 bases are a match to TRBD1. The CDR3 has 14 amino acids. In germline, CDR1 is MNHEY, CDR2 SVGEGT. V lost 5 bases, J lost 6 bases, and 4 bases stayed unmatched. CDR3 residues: CASSRQGAVQPQHF. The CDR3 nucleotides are TGTGCCAGCAGTCGACAGGGGGCGGTTCAGCCCCAGCATTTT.

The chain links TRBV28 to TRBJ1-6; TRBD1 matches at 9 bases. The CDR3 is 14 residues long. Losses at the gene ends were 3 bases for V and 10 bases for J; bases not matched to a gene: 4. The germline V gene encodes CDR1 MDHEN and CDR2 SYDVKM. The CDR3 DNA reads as TGTGCCAGCAGTTTGGGGACAGGGCGATCACCCCTCCACTTT. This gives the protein CASSLGTGRSPLHF.

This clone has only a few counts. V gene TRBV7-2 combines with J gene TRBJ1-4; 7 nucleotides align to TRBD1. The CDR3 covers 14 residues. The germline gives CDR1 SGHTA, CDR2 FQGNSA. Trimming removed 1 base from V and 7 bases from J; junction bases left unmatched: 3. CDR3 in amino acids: CASSLGQGGEKLFF. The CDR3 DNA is TGTGCCAGCAGCTTAGGGCAGGGGGGTGAAAAACTGTTTTTT.

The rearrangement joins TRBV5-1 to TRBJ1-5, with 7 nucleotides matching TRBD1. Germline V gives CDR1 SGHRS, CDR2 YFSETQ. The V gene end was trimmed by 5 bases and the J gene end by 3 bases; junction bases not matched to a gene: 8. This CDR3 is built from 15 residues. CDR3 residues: CASRPGQAPNQPQHF. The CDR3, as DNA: TGCGCCAGCAGACCTGGACAGGCCCCCAATCAGCCCCAGCATTTT.

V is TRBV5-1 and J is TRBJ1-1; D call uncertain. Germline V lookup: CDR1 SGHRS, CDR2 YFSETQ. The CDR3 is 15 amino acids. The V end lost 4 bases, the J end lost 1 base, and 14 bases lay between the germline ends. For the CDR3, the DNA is TGCGCCAGCAGCATCCAGGCAGGTGGGAACACTGAAGCTTTCTTT. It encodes CASSIQAGGNTEAFF.

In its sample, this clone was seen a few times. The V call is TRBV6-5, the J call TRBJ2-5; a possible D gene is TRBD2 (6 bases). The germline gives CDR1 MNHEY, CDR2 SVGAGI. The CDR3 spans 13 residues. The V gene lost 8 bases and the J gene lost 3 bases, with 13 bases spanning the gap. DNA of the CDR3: TGTGCCAGCCGGCGGGGAATAGAAGAGACCCAGTACTTC. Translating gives CASRRGIEETQYF.

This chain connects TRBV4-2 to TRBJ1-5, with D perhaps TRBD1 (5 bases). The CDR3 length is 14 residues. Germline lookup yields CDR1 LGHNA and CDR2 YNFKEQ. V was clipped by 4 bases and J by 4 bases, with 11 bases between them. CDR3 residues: CASSRRQSNQPQHF. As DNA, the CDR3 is TGTGCCAGCAGCCGACGACAGTCTAATCAGCCCCAGCATTTT.

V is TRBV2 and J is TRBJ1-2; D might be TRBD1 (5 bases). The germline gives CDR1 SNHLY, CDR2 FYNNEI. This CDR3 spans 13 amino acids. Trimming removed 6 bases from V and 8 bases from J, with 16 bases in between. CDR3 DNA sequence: TGTGCCAGCAGCTCGGGCCGGGACCGGGGCTACACCTTC. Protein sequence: CASSSGRDRGYTF.

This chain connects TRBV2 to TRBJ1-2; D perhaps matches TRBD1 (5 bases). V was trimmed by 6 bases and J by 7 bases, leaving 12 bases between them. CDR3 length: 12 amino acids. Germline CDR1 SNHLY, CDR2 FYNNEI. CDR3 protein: CASSLTEGGYTF. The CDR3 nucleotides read TGTGCCAGCAGCCTGACAGAGGGTGGCTACACCTTC.

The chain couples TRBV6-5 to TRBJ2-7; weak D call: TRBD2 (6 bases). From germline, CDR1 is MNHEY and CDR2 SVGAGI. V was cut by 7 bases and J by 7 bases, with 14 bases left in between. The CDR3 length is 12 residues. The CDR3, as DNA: TGTGCCAGCACCTCGGAGGGGCGGGAGCAGTACTTC. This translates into CASTSEGREQYF.

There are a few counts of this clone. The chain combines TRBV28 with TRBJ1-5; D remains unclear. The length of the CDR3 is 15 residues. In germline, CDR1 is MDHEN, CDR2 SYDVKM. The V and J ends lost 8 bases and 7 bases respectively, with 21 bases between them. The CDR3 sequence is CASLPGGPLGQPQHF. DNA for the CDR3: TGTGCCAGCCTACCCGGAGGGCCCTTGGGCCAGCCCCAGCATTTT.

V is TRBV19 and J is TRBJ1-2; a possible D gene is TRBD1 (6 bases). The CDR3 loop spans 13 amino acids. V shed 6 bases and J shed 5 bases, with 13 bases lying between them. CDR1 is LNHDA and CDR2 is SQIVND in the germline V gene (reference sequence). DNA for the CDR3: TGTGCCAGTAGAGGGCAGGGGAATTATGGCTACACCTTC. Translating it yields CASRGQGNYGYTF.

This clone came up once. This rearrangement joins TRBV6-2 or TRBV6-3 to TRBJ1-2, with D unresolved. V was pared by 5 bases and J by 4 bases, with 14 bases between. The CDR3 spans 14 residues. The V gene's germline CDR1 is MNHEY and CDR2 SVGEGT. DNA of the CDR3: TGTGCCAGCAGTGACCCGATGGCTGGCTATGGCTACACCTTC. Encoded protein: CASSDPMAGYGYTF.